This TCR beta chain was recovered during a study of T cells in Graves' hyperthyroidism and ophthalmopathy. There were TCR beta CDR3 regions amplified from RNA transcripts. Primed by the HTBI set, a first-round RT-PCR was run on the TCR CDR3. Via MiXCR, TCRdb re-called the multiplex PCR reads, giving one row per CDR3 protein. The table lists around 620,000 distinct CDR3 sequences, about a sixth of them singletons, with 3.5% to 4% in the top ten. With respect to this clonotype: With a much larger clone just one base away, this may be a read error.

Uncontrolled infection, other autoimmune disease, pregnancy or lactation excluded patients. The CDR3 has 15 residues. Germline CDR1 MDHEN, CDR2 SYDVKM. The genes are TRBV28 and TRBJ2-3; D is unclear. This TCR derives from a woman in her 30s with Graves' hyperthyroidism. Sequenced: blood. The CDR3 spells CASSSEGLSTDTRYF. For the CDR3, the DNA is TGTGCCAGCAGCTCCGAAGGTCTTAGCACAGATACGCGGTATTTT.